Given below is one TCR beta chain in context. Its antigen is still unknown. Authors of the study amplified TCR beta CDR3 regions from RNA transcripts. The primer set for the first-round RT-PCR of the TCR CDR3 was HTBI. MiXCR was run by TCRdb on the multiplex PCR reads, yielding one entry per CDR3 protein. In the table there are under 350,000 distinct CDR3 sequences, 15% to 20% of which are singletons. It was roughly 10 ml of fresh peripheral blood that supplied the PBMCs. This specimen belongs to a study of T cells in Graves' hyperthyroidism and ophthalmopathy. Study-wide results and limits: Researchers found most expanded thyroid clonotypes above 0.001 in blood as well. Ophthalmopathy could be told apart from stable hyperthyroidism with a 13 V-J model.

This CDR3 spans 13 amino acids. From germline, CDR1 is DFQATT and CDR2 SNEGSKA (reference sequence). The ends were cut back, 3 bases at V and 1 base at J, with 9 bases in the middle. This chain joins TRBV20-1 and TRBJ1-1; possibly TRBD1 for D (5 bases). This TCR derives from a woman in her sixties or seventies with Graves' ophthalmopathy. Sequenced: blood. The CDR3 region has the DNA TGCAGTGCTAGCGGGACGGCGAACACTGAAGCTTTCTTT. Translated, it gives CSASGTANTEAFF.